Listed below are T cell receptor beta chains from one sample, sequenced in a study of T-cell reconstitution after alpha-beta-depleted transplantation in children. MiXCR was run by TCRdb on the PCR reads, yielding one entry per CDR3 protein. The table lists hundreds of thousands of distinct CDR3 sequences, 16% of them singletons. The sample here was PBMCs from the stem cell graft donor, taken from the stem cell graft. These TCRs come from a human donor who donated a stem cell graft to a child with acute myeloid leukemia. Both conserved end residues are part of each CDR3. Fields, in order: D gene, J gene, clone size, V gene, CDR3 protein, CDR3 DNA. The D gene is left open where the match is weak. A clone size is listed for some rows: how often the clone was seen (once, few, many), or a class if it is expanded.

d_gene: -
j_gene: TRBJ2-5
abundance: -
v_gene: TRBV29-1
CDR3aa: CSVGTQYF
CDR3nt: TGCAGCGTTGGGACCCAGTACTTC

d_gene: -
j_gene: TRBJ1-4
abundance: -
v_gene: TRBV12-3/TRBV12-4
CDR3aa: CASSLFFGEKLFF
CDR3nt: TGTGCCAGCAGTTTATTCTTCGGGGAAAAACTGTTTTTT

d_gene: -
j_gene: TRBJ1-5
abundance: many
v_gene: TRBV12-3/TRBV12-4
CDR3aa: CASSALYQPQHF
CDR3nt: TGTGCCAGCAGCGCACTGTATCAGCCCCAGCATTTT

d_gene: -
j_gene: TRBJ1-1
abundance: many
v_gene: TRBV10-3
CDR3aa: CAISDLANTEAFF
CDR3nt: TGTGCCATCAGTGATCTGGCGAACACTGAAGCTTTCTTT

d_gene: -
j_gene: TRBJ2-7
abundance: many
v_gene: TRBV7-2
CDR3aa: CASSSPGTASYEQYF
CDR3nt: TGTGCCAGCAGCTCCCCCGGGACGGCCTCCTACGAGCAGTACTTC

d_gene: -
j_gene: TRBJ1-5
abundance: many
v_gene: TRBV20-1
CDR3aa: CSARGGGGGGQPQHF
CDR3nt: TGCAGTGCTAGAGGCGGGGGCGGGGGAGGACAGCCCCAGCATTTT

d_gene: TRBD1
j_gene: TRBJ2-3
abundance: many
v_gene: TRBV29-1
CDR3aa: CSVGDRERAAWTDTQYF
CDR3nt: TGCAGCGTTGGGGACAGGGAACGGGCCGCATGGACAGATACGCAGTATTTT

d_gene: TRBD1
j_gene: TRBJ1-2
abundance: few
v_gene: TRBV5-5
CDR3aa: CASSGRDRGNYGYTF
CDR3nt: TGTGCCAGCAGCGGCCGGGACAGGGGGAACTATGGCTACACCTTC

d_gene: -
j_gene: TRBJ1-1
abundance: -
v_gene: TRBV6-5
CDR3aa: CASSYMRGANTEAFF
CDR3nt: TGTGCCAGCAGTTACATGAGAGGGGCGAACACTGAAGCTTTCTTT

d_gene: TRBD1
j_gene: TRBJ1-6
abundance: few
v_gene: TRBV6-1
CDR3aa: CASRDRDPNSPLHF
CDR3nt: TGTGCCAGCAGAGACAGGGACCCTAATTCACCCCTCCACTTT

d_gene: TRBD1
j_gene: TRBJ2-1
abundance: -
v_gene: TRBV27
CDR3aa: CASSWTGGHNEQFF
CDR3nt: TGTGCCAGCAGTTGGACAGGGGGTCACAATGAGCAGTTCTTC

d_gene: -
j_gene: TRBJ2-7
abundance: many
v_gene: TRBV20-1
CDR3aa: CSAKDTGTTTYEQYF
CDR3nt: TGCAGTGCCAAGGACACCGGGACAACGACCTACGAGCAGTACTTC

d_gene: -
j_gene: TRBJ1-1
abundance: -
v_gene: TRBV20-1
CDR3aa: CSASQGGNLEAFF
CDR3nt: TGCAGTGCTTCCCAGGGAGGTAACCTTGAAGCTTTCTTT

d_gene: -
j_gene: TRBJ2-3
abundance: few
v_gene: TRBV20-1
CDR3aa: CSASEPGRRSDTQYF
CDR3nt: TGCAGTGCTAGCGAACCGGGTCGTCGATCAGATACGCAGTATTTT

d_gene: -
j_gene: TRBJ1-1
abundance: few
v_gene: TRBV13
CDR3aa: CASSRVGGRMNTEAFF
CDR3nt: TGTGCCAGCAGCCGCGTCGGGGGCCGTATGAACACTGAAGCTTTCTTT

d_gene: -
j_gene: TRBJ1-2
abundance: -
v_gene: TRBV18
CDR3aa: CASSPSGPDGGYTF
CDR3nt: TGTGCCAGCTCACCATCAGGTCCAGATGGAGGCTACACCTTC

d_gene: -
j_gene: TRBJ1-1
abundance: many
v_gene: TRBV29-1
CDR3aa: CSASRGRSNTEAFF
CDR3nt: TGCAGCGCTAGTCGGGGACGGTCGAACACTGAAGCTTTCTTT

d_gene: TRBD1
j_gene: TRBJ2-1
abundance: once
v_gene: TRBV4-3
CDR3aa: CASSRGQGAPTANEQFF
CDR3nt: TGCGCCAGCAGCCGAGGACAGGGAGCACCAACAGCGAATGAGCAGTTCTTC

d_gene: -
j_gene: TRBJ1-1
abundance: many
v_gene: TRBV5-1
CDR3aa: CASSEIQTTEAFF
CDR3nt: TGCGCCAGCAGCGAGATCCAGACCACTGAAGCTTTCTTT

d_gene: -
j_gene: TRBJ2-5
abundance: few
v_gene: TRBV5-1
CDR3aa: CASSRFQVPQETQYF
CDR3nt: TGCGCCAGCAGTCGATTTCAGGTTCCCCAAGAGACCCAGTACTTC

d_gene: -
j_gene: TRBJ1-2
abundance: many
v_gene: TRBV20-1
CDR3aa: CSATILYGYTF
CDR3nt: TGCAGTGCTACGATCCTATATGGCTACACCTTC

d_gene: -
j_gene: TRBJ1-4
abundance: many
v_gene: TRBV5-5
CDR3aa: CASSFRDRRIATNEKLFF
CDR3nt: TGTGCCAGCAGCTTTCGCGACAGACGGATTGCAACTAATGAAAAACTGTTTTTT

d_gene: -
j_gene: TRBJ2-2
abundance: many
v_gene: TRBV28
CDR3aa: CASSSLMITGELFF
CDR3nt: TGTGCCAGCTCCTCCTTGATGATCACCGGGGAGCTGTTTTTT

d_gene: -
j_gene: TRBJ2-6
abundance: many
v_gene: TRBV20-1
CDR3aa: CSARDLGANVLTF
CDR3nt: TGCAGTGCTAGGGACCTGGGGGCCAACGTCCTGACTTTC

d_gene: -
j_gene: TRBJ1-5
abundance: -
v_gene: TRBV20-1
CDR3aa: CSAREDRSSNQPQHF
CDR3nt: TGCAGTGCTAGAGAGGACAGATCTAGCAATCAGCCCCAGCATTTT

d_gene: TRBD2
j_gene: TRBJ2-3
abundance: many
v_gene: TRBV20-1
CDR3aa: CSATLAGQVDTQYF
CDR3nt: TGCAGTGCTACACTAGCGGGGCAGGTGGATACGCAGTATTTT

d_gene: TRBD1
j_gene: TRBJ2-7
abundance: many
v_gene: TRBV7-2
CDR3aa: CASSSGTGDYEQYF
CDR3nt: TGTGCCAGCAGTTCTGGGACAGGTGACTACGAGCAGTACTTC

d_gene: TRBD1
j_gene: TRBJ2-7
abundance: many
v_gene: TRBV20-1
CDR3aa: CSAWTGLSYEQYF
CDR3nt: TGCAGTGCTTGGACAGGGCTAAGCTACGAGCAGTACTTC

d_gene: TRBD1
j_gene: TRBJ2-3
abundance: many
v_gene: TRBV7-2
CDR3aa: CASSTQGARTDTQYF
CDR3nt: TGTGCCAGCAGCACGCAGGGGGCGCGAACGGATACGCAGTATTTT

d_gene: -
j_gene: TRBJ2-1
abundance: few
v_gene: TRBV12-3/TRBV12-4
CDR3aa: CASSPMKSGYEQFF
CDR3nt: TGTGCCAGCAGTCCAATGAAGAGCGGCTATGAGCAGTTCTTC

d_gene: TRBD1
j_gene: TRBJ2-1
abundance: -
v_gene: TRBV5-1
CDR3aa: CASSGSGTGDFSYNEQFF
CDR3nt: TGCGCCAGCAGCGGTTCCGGGACAGGGGATTTCTCCTACAATGAGCAGTTCTTC

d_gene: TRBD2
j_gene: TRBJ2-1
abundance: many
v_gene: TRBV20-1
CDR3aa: CSARLTSGNLDEQFF
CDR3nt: TGCAGTGCTAGGTTGACTAGCGGCAACCTAGATGAGCAGTTCTTC

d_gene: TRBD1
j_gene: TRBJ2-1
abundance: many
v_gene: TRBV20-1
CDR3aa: CSARGDRGNYNEQFF
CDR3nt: TGCAGTGCTAGAGGGGACAGGGGGAACTACAATGAGCAGTTCTTC

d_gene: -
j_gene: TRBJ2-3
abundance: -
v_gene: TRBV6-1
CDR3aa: CASSEAQGRRTDTQYF
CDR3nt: TGTGCCAGCAGTGAAGCGCAGGGGAGGAGAACAGATACGCAGTATTTT

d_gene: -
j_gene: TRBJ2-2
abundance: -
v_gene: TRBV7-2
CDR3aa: CASSRTQTGELFF
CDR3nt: TGTGCCAGCAGCAGGACTCAAACCGGGGAGCTGTTTTTT